This T cell receptor (beta chain) was sequenced for a study of blood T cells in healthy people across ages (dated by TCRdb to the mid-2010s). A note on the overall study: In model experiments, template switching captured roughly one uniquely barcoded TCR beta cDNA molecule for every two T cells. The study measured age-related changes in TCR beta repertoire diversity using deep sequencing normalized with unique cDNA molecular identifiers. The donors were divided into four age groups: young (average about 15 years), middle-aged (approximately 39), aged (62) and long-lived (approximately 74). Using the same blood draw, the study looked at two additional independent replicas of 1 million unique cDNA reads for two donors, one aged 18 to 29 and the other aged 80 or older. Broad study findings and their caveats: The percentage of naive T cells measured by flow cytometry correlated strongly with observed TCR beta diversity. Observed TCR beta diversity per million T cells fell roughly linearly with age, and a significant reduction was already apparent by age roughly 40. Compared with the aged group, the long-lived group had more naive CD4+ T cells, fewer expanded clones and increased TCR diversity, a pattern suggesting age selection. Estimates of total diversity based on one million sequenced T cells were regarded as lower bounds and as underestimates. Because profiling used bulk unsorted PBMCs, naive and antigen-experienced compartments could not be compared conclusively. Donor CMV infection status was unknown, potentially confounding age-related changes in expanded clonotypes.

Systemically healthy Caucasian individuals from Russia, 39 in total and aged about 6 to 95 years, were included as donors. Each donor gave about 9.8 milliliters of peripheral blood, drawn into EDTA-treated Vacutainer tubes. Ficoll-Paque density-gradient centrifugation was used to isolate PBMCs, with at least 6 million obtained per sample. Total RNA was extracted from PBMCs with Trizol reagent, with at least 5.5 micrograms obtained per sample. For every donor, flow cytometry on a PBMC aliquot measured the percentage of naive CD45RAhigh/CD27high T cells. To note about this clonotype: It has no known antigen specificity. Base-call qualities are not available, and no considerably larger clone is one nucleotide away.

The library was produced with 5' RACE. The data were produced on an Illumina HiSeq 2500. A second PCR of roughly 7 to 11 cycles was performed with a sample-barcoded 5' primer and a J-beta primer mix. A unique molecular identifier was introduced onto each TCR beta cDNA molecule by a template-switch 5' adaptor carrying 12 random nucleotides. At least 2.5 million CDR3-containing paired-end reads were obtained from each sample. The Mint cDNA synthesis kit, primed by a TRBC-specific oligonucleotide, was used to synthesize first-strand cDNA from all RNA. Following uracil-DNA glycosylase treatment, a first 18-cycle PCR with universal primers M1SS and BC2_uni_R was performed on all cDNA. The original methods were these. For normalization, 1 million high-quality reads were randomly selected from each sample, with every read carrying a distinct molecular identifier. Instead of being binned into consensus sequences, reads that shared molecular identifiers were thrown out. CDR3 identification, clonotype clustering and error correction used MiTCR with a Q25 quality threshold and the strictest error-elimination algorithm. A nonparametric unseen species model with Euler transformation was used to estimate lower-bound total TCR beta diversity. TCRdb applied fastp at Q25 and MiXCR to the public reads, then kept only in-frame beta chains. All rows with the same CDR3 protein become a single entry with the most common DNA and genes. The V and J calls reflect TCRdb's pipeline rather than the authors' work. Present in this sample are approximately 900,000 distinct CDR3 sequences, approximately 32% of which were seen just once. Jointly, the top ten make up roughly a tenth of the sample.

The CDR3 goes from the cysteine to the phenylalanine over 15 residues. Of the read, only the CDR3 DNA is kept; its 45 bases are in frame from base 1. CDR1 and CDR2 are read off the germline V gene as SGHTA and FQGTGA. V was cut back by 2 bases and J by 6 bases, leaving a gap of 14 bases between them. The data also belong to a second study, concerning T cells of mothers and their children. The second study's paper adds: The donors were nine systemically healthy Caucasian individuals, made up of three mothers and their six children. cDNA synthesis consumed the entire amount of extracted RNA, loaded at approximately 1.6 ug RNA in each 15 ul reaction. In the second PCR, the M1S primer introduced both the sample barcodes and 2-4 random nucleotides. Over 8 million TCR beta CDR3 reads were obtained for each mother, and some 3.1 million reads were obtained for each child. Thymic selection similarly shapes TCR recombination output in related and unrelated pairs, with minor effect from inherited differences. Normalized repertoire overlap in related mother-child pairs was always slightly higher than in unrelated mother-child pairs, but the difference was never significant. No persistent microchimeric T cell clones were found, with a detection sensitivity of 85 to 100 clones per million clonotypes. The study used deep NGS to compare TCR beta repertoires of mothers and children, seeking features distinguishing related mother-child pairs from unrelated individuals. Mothers averaged about 37 +/- 4 years of age and children averaged about 10 +/- 4 years. After adapter ligation was performed with NEBNext reagents, the libraries were sequenced on an Illumina HiSeq 2000 with 100+100 nt paired-end reads. To prevent cross-contamination, the mother and child libraries were prepared a month apart and were sequenced in separate runs. Between roughly 450,000 and 2,000,000 distinct TCR beta clonotypes were identified per donor. Naive TCR beta clonotypes were estimated from low-frequency clonotypes matched to each donor's FACS-determined naive share, without sorting.

Source material: blood. The rearranged chain carries TRBV7-3 and TRBJ2-4; TRBD1 is a possible D gene, resting on 6 matching bases. The source is a woman in her 40s in good health. The CDR3 corresponds to CASSLRQAERNIQYF. In nucleotide form, the sequence is TGTGCCAGCAGCTTACGACAGGCTGAGAGAAACATTCAGTACTTC. With the rest looked up from the reference TRBV7-3 and TRBJ2-4 genes rather than sequenced, the full variable domain is GAGVSQTPSNKVTEKGKYVELRCDPISGHTALYWYRQSLGQGPEFLIYFQGTGAADDSGLPNDRFFAVRPEGSVSTLKIQRTERGDSAVYLCASSLRQAERNIQYFGAGTRLSVL.